Listed below are T cell receptor beta chains from one sample, sequenced in a study of blood T cell repertoires in COVID-19. Profiled with immunoSEQ multiplex PCR; TCRdb holds only in-frame clones, not every one. The table has 350,000 to 500,000 clones, over 85% seen once. Sample: peripheral blood. The source of these receptors is a man between 18 and 29 years old with COVID-19, enrolled during active disease. The CDR3 runs from the conserved cysteine through the conserved F or W. A D gene is named only where the DNA matches it firmly. Size is stated for part of the rows, as once, few or many counts, or as a class when the clone is expanded.

j_call v_call clone_size d_call cdr3_nt cdr3_aa
TRBJ2-2 TRBV2 once TRBD2 TGTGCCAGCAGTGGTAGGACTAGCGGGAGTGGCACCGGGGAGCTGTTTTTT CASSGRTSGSGTGELFF
TRBJ1-1 TRBV7-9 . . TGTGCCAGCAGCTCCGAAACAACAAACACTGAAGCTTTCTTT CASSSETTNTEAFF
TRBJ2-5 TRBV7-9 . . TGTGCCAGCAGCTTAGCGCCGGGGGACCAAGAGACCCAGTACTTC CASSLAPGDQETQYF
TRBJ1-1 TRBV7-9 once . TGTGCCAGCAGCCCGGGGGACACTGAAGCTTTCTTT CASSPGDTEAFF
TRBJ2-7 TRBV7-8 . TRBD1 TGTGCCAGCAGCGAGAAGACAGGGGGCATGGACGAGCAGTACTTC CASSEKTGGMDEQYF
TRBJ2-1 TRBV6-5 . . TGTGCCAGCAGTTATCGGTGGGACTGGGACGAGCAGTTCTTC CASSYRWDWDEQFF
TRBJ2-1 TRBV5-4 . . TGTGCCAGCAGCTTGTTAGGGGCATCCTACAATGAGCAGTTCTTC CASSLLGASYNEQFF
TRBJ1-3 TRBV7-5 . . TGTGTCAGAAGCTTAGAATACGCCGTACTCTCTGGAAACACCATATATTTT CVRSLEYAVLSGNTIYF
TRBJ2-1 TRBV4-2 once TRBD1 TGTGCCAGCAGCCAAGACCGACAGGGATATGCAAGTGAGCAGTTCTTC CASSQDRQGYASEQFF
TRBJ2-1 TRBV7-9 . . TGTGCCAGCAGCTTAGGTGGGGACAAGGGCAATGAGCAGTTCTTC CASSLGGDKGNEQFF
TRBJ2-3 TRBV4-2 . . TGTGCCAGCAGCCCGGGTCATGGATTCGTTGAAACAGATACGCAGTATTTT CASSPGHGFVETDTQYF
TRBJ2-5 TRBV19 . TRBD2 TGTGCCAGTAGTGTTACAGCGGGAGGAGAGACCCAGTACTTC CASSVTAGGETQYF
TRBJ2-3 TRBV19 once TRBD2 TGTGCCAGTAGTCTGAATAGCGGGGGGAACGCAGATACGCAGTATTTT CASSLNSGGNADTQYF
TRBJ2-3 TRBV12-2 . . TGTGCAAGTCGCTTAGTCCTAGCGGCAACCCCTGTGGGAGATACGCAGTATTTT CASRLVLAATPVGDTQYF
TRBJ1-2 TRBV19 . . TGTGCCAGTAGTATTAACCATGAGGATGGCTACACCTTC CASSINHEDGYTF
TRBJ1-1 TRBV27 . TRBD1 TGTGCCAGCAGTTTGTCGGGACAGGGGATCACTGAAGCTTTCTTT CASSLSGQGITEAFF
TRBJ2-7 TRBV21-1 . . TGTGCCAGCAGCCGTGGAGACAGGGGGGCTAGGCTTTATTACGAGCAGTACTTC CASSRGDRGARLYYEQYF
TRBJ2-7 TRBV27 . . TGTGCCAGCAGTTCCTACAGGGCCTTGGACGAGCAGTACTTC CASSSYRALDEQYF
TRBJ2-1 TRBV15 . . TGTGCCACCAGCAGTTATCAGAGGGAGGAGTTCTTC CATSSYQREEFF
TRBJ2-3 TRBV5-4 once . TGTGCCAGCAGCCAGGAGGGTTCCGTAGATACGCAGTATTTT CASSQEGSVDTQYF
TRBJ1-5 TRBV4-2 . . TGTGCCAGCAGCCAAGAGGGAGGGAGCAATCAGCCCCAGCATTTT CASSQEGGSNQPQHF
TRBJ2-1 TRBV24-1 once . TGTGCCACCAGTGATTTGCGACAGGCGCAGTTCTTC CATSDLRQAQFF
TRBJ1-1 TRBV11-3 . TRBD1 TGTGCCAGCAGCTTAAGACCTACAGGGGGGGGCACTGAAGCTTTCTTT CASSLRPTGGGTEAFF
TRBJ2-2 TRBV20-1 . . TGCAGTGGTACGGCGGGCGGGGAGCTGTTTTTT CSGTAGGELFF
TRBJ1-5 TRBV12-3/TRBV12-4 . . TGTGCCAGCAGTTTGCGCCTCAATCAGCCCCAGCATTTT CASSLRLNQPQHF
TRBJ1-2 TRBV6-5 . . TGTGCCAGCAAAGACCGGGACACGAACTATGGCTACACCTTC CASKDRDTNYGYTF
TRBJ1-3 TRBV15 . . TGTGCCACCAGCAGAAAGGGGTTTGGAAACACCATATATTTT CATSRKGFGNTIYF
TRBJ2-1 TRBV27 . TRBD1 TGTGCCAGCAGTCTTTCGGGACAGGGAAAAGACAATGAGCAGTTCTTC CASSLSGQGKDNEQFF
TRBJ2-7 TRBV7-2 . TRBD2 TGTGCCAGCAGCGATAGAACTAGCGGGCAGCAGTACTTC CASSDRTSGQQYF
TRBJ1-2 TRBV12-2 . . TGTGCAAGTCGCTTACGTGCTTTCGGGGAAGGCTACACCTTC CASRLRAFGEGYTF
TRBJ1-2 TRBV7-9 . . TGTGCCAGCAGCTTGGGGTGGGAGTATGGCTACACCTTC CASSLGWEYGYTF
TRBJ1-5 TRBV20-1 many . TGCAGTGCTAGTCTTGGGCAGCAAGGTTATCAGCCCCAGCATTTT CSASLGQQGYQPQHF
TRBJ2-5 TRBV27 . TRBD2 TGTGCCAGCAGGACTAGCGGGCGTTGGTCCGAAGAGACCCAGTACTTC CASRTSGRWSEETQYF
TRBJ1-1 TRBV18 . TRBD1 TGTGCCAGCTCAGGTGGGGGACAGATGGATGCTTTCTTT CASSGGGQMDAFF
TRBJ2-5 TRBV7-2 once TRBD2 TGTGCCAGCAGCCCCGGGACTAGCGGGGCAAAGACCCAGTACTTC CASSPGTSGAKTQYF
TRBJ1-2 TRBV5-1 . . TGCGCCAGCAGCCTGACAGGTTTTGATGGCTACACCTTC CASSLTGFDGYTF
TRBJ1-6 TRBV9 . TRBD1 TGTGCCAGCAGCACAACAGGGGAGGCACCCCTCCACTTT CASSTTGEAPLHF
TRBJ2-5 TRBV7-9 . TRBD2 TGTGCCAGCAGTCCGCGGGGTCTAGCGGAGAATTGGGAGACCCAGTACTTC CASSPRGLAENWETQYF
TRBJ2-7 TRBV6-5 . TRBD1 TGTGCCAGCAGTTACCGGGACAGGGAATGGTACGAGCAGTACTTC CASSYRDREWYEQYF
TRBJ1-5 TRBV5-8 . . TGTGCCAGCAGCGCGGGGCAGACGAATCAGCCCCAGCATTTT CASSAGQTNQPQHF
TRBJ2-1 TRBV12-5 . . TGTGCTAGTGGTTTGCCAGCGTCCAGGGACAATGAGCAGTTCTTC CASGLPASRDNEQFF
TRBJ1-1 TRBV7-3 once . TGTGCCAGCAGTAAAACCCGGGAACTCACATTT CASSKTRELTF
TRBJ1-1 TRBV7-9 few TRBD1 TGTGCCAGCAGCCAAAGGGGACAGGGGGTCGATGAAGCTTTCTTT CASSQRGQGVDEAFF
TRBJ1-6 TRBV14 . . TGTGCCAGCAGCCCCTCCTCCTATAATTCACCCCTCCACTTT CASSPSSYNSPLHF
TRBJ2-7 TRBV15 . TRBD2 TGTGCCACCAGCACCAGCCGGGGGCGCGGCGGCGGGAGGGCCGTGAGAAACGAGCAGTACTTC CATSTSRGRGGGRAVRNEQYF
TRBJ2-3 TRBV24-1 . . TGTGCCACCAGTGACCTTCGCAAAGGGGAGGCGCCAGATACGCAGTATTTT CATSDLRKGEAPDTQYF
TRBJ2-7 TRBV7-8 . TRBD1 TGTGCCAGCAGCCCAGCAGGGACAGGGACATCCTACGAGCAGTACTTC CASSPAGTGTSYEQYF
TRBJ2-7 TRBV2 . TRBD1 TGTGCCAGCAGAACCGGACAGGGTTGGGACGAGCAGTACTTC CASRTGQGWDEQYF
TRBJ2-1 TRBV9 . TRBD2 TGTGCCAGCAGCGTAGAGCGGGAGGGCAATGAGCAGTTCTTC CASSVEREGNEQFF
TRBJ2-5 TRBV14 once . TGTGCCAGCAGCCAAGCGGGGGGCTGGGAGACCCAGTACTTC CASSQAGGWETQYF
TRBJ1-6 TRBV18 . . TGTGCCAGCTCACCGGGGACAATTTATAATTCACCCCTCCACTTT CASSPGTIYNSPLHF
TRBJ2-4 TRBV21-1 . . TGTGCCAGCAGCAAACAGTACCACCCAGGGGTCGGGTCCAAAAACATTCAGTACTTC CASSKQYHPGVGSKNIQYF
TRBJ2-1 TRBV12-3/TRBV12-4 . . TGTGCCAGCAGTGGACAGTTTGAAGAGCAGTTCTTC CASSGQFEEQFF
TRBJ1-3 TRBV10-3 . TRBD1 TGTGCCATCAGTGAGTCCGGGACAGACGGAAACACCATATATTTT CAISESGTDGNTIYF
TRBJ1-3 TRBV2 . TRBD1 TGTGCCAGCAGTCCCGGGACAGGGTCCCTATCTGGAAACACCATATATTTT CASSPGTGSLSGNTIYF